These 13 T cell receptor beta chains originate from one sample sequenced in a study of control samples from healthy donors and cancer patients. Produced via immunoSEQ multiplex PCR; TCRdb's table is partial and in-frame only. The sample includes about 120,000 clones, under 95% of them seen just once. Sequenced input: PBMCs. The receptor set was obtained from a man aged 45-60 years with head and neck cancer.

The chain couples TRBV7-8 to TRBJ2-6; D gene uncertain. This CDR3 is 13 amino acids long. Deletions cut 7 bases from V and 4 bases from J, with 8 bases between. Germline V gene data show CDR1 as SGHVS and CDR2 as FQNEAQ. The CDR3, as DNA: TGTGCCAGCACCCTGGGGGGGGCCAACGTCCTGACTTTC. Translation: CASTLGGANVLTF.

The chain carries TRBV5-5 and TRBJ2-1; D is uncertain. CDR3 length equals 13 residues. Trimming stripped 2 bases from V and 10 bases from J, with 13 bases between. Germline V lookup: CDR1 SGHKS, CDR2 YYEKEE (reference sequence). The CDR3 DNA reads TGTGCCAGCAGCTTTCGGCAACGCGTAGAGCAGTTCTTC. This encodes CASSFRQRVEQFF.

Remarks on this clone: Distinct nucleotide sequences in the sample also encode this CDR3. The chain carries TRBV6-5 and TRBJ2-7, with no clear D. Germline CDR1 reads MNHEY; CDR2 reads SVGAGI. The V and J ends lost 6 bases and 0 bases respectively, with 3 bases between them. The CDR3 consists of 11 residues. The CDR3, as DNA: TGTGCCAGCAGCGACTCCTACGAGCAGTACTTC. Residues: CASSDSYEQYF.

This clone was detected once. This chain connects TRBV7-9 to TRBJ2-5, with 8 bases aligning to TRBD1. Germline lookup yields CDR1 SEHNR and CDR2 FQNEAQ (reference sequence). The CDR3 consists of 16 residues. Germline trimming cut 5 bases from V and 5 bases from J; bases unmatched to any gene: 13. Here the CDR3 reads CASSPAGTGLSETQYF. In DNA, the CDR3 is TGTGCCAGCAGCCCTGCCGGGACAGGACTTTCGGAGACCCAGTACTTC.

The sample holds a few counts of this clone. This chain joins TRBV6-4 and TRBJ1-2; possibly TRBD1 for D (6 bases). The CDR3 loop spans 13 amino acids. The germline V gene encodes CDR1 MRHNA and CDR2 SNTAGT. The germline V and J ends were trimmed by 0 bases and 6 bases, with 8 bases remaining between them. The CDR3 sequence: CASSDSEGDGYTF. For the CDR3, the DNA is TGTGCCAGCAGTGACTCAGAGGGGGATGGCTACACCTTC.

The V and J genes are TRBV7-9 and TRBJ2-1, with 11 nucleotides matching TRBD1. V trimming: 7 bases; J trimming: 8 bases; junction bases outside the gene matches: 16. The CDR3 sequence is 17 residues long. Germline V gene sequence: CDR1 SEHNR, CDR2 FQNEAQ (reference sequence). CDR3 amino acids: CASTYMPPGQGEHEQFF. CDR3 nucleotide sequence: TGTGCCAGCACTTATATGCCCCCGGGACAGGGGGAGCATGAGCAGTTCTTC. Complete variable domain (other parts from reference TRBV7-9 and TRBJ2-1): DTGVSQNPRHKITKRGQNVTFRCDPISEHNRLYWYRQTLGQGPEFLTYFQNEAQLEKSRLLSDRFSAERPKGSFSTLEIQRTEQGDSAMYLCASTYMPPGQGEHEQFFGPGTRLTVL.

The CDR3 DNA is TGTGCCAGCTCACTCCTGGGGAGCTCCTACAATGAGCAGTTCTTC. This codes for CASSLLGSSYNEQFF. The J gene is TRBJ2-1, the V gene TRBV18, with a weak D call TRBD2 (5 bases). Germline-derived CDR1 and CDR2 are KGHSH and LQKENI. CDR3 size: 15 residues. Trimming left V 4 bases short and J 0 bases short, with 10 bases between.

On this clone: The conserved phenylalanine or tryptophan normally closing the CDR3 is absent here, so this likely arose from a read error. The limits of the CDR3 on the DNA are not certain, so only TCRdb's listed CDR3 is given. The J gene is TRBJ1-2, the V gene TRBV6-5; no check of the table's D call, TRBD1, against the DNA was made. CDR1 is MNHEY and CDR2 is SVGAGI in the germline V gene. The CDR3 comprises 13 residues, both ends counted. The CDR3 spells CASSYSTGTAQVV.

V is TRBV7-3 and J is TRBJ2-1, with 9 nucleotides matching TRBD2. V was clipped by 4 bases and J by 9 bases; unmatched bases: 7. Per the germline V gene, CDR1 is SGHTA and CDR2 is FQGTGA. The CDR3 has 14 amino acids. The CDR3 DNA sequence: TGTGCCAGCAGCTCTAGCGGGGTTGGCACTGAGCAGTTCTTC. As protein: CASSSSGVGTEQFF.

The V and J genes are TRBV5-4 and TRBJ2-5; maybe TRBD1 (5 bases). CDR3 length: 15 residues. CDR1 is SGHNT, CDR2 YYREEE, per germline (reference sequence). The V gene lost 4 bases and the J gene lost 0 bases, with 13 bases spanning the gap. The CDR3 DNA is TGTGCCAGCAGCCCCTCAGGGTCTTACCAAGAGACCCAGTACTTC. Protein product: CASSPSGSYQETQYF.

The CDR3 DNA is TGTGCCAGTAGTATAATGCCCGACACTGAAGCTTTCTTT. This encodes CASSIMPDTEAFF. The chain is built from TRBV19 and TRBJ1-1; no clear D gene. CDR1 is LNHDA and CDR2 is SQIVND in the germline V gene (reference sequence). The ends were cut back, 2 bases at V and 3 bases at J, with 7 bases in the middle. The CDR3 has 13 amino acids.

The chain employs TRBV10-3 and TRBJ2-4; D gene uncertain. The length of the CDR3 is 14 residues. The V gene lost 6 bases and the J gene lost 0 bases, with 9 bases spanning the gap. Per the germline V gene, CDR1 is ENHRY and CDR2 is SYGVKD. DNA of the CDR3: TGTGCCATCAGAGACCCCCTAGCCAAAAACATTCAGTACTTC. This sequence encodes CAIRDPLAKNIQYF.

V usage is TRBV2 and J usage is TRBJ1-6, with a tentative D call TRBD1 (6 bases). The CDR3 has 16 residues. Germline loops: CDR1 SNHLY, CDR2 FYNNEI. Trimming removed 6 bases at V and 2 bases at J, with 14 bases between. The CDR3 sequence is CASRPRGGAYNSPLHF. As DNA, the CDR3 is TGTGCCAGCAGGCCTCGGGGGGGCGCCTATAATTCACCCCTCCACTTT.